This T cell receptor (beta chain) was profiled in a study of T cells after yellow fever vaccination. This clonotype was seen a handful of times. Study-wide findings and caveats: Abundant clonotypes (contaminants from the bulk population) could be present in FACS-sorted repertoires. A weaker secondary response peaked on day 5, the primary on day 15. Subsequent to the booster, the majority of primary-vaccination clones reappeared (96% CD4, approximately 90% CD8). Clonotypes appearing in both CD4 and CD8 compartments existed, and their share was small.

The germline V gene encodes CDR1 SGHDN and CDR2 FVKESK. CDR3 length equals 14 residues. Trimming removed 4 bases at V and 8 bases at J, with 14 bases between. MiXCR was run by TCRdb on the 5' RACE reads, yielding one entry per CDR3 protein. The data hold approximately 85,000 distinct CDR3 sequences, with 13% observed a single time. The chain combines TRBV14 with TRBJ1-4; D is uncertain. This sequence was found in a man aged 18 to 29 who received the YFV17D yellow fever vaccine. The source was CD8+ T cells not binding an NS4B(214-222) dextramer, sorted from PBMCs, collected 21 days after the first yellow fever vaccination. CDR3 in DNA: TGTGCCAGCAGCCCTAGCGGAATAGGGGAAAAACTGTTTTTT. This translates into CASSPSGIGEKLFF.